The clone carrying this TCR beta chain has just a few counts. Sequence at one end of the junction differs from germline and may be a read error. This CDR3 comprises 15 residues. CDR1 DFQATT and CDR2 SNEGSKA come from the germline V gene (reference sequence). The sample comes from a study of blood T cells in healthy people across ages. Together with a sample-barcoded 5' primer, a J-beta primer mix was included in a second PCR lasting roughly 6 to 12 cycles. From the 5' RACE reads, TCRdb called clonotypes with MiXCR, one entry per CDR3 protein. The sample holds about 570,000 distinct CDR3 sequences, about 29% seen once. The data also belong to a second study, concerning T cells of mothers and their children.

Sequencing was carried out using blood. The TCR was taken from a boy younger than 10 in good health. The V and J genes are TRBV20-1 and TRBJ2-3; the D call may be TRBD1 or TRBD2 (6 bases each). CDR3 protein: CSARDRRGAPDTQYF. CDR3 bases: TGCAGTGCAAGAGACCGGAGGGGGGCTCCAGATACGCAGTATTTT.